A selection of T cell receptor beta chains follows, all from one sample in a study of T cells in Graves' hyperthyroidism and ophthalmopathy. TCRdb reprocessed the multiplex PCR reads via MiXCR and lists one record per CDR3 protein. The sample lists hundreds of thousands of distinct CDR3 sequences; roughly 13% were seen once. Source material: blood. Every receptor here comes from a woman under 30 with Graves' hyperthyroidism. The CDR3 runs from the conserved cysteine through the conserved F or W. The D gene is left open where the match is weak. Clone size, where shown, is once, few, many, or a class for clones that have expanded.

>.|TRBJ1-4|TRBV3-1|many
CASSQGGDKLFF
TGTGCCAGCAGCCAGGGGGGGGATAAACTGTTTTTT
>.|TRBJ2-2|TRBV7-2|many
CASSLSAGMDTGELFF
TGTGCCAGCAGCTTATCGGCAGGGATGGACACCGGGGAGCTGTTTTTT
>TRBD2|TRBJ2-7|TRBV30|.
CAWSASGSHEQYF
TGTGCCTGGAGTGCTAGCGGGAGCCACGAGCAGTACTTC
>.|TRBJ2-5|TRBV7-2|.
CASPPGGSDRASGIGETQYF
TGTGCCAGCCCACCGGGGGGGTCGGACAGGGCATCAGGAATAGGAGAGACCCAGTACTTC
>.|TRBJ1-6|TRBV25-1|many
CASSESGSAYNSPLHF
TGTGCCAGCAGTGAGAGTGGGAGCGCCTATAATTCACCCCTCCACTTT
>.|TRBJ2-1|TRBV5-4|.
CASSLEAGASEQFF
TGTGCCAGCAGCTTGGAGGCAGGGGCTAGCGAGCAGTTCTTC
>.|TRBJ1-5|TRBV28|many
CASSLVRRGNQPQHF
TGTGCCAGCAGTTTAGTCCGCAGGGGCAATCAGCCCCAGCATTTT
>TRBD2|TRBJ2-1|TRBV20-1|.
CSAREGRLAGVYEQFF
TGCAGTGCTAGAGAGGGGCGGCTAGCGGGTGTATATGAGCAGTTCTTC
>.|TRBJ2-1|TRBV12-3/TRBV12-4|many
CASGGPGHSYNEQFF
TGTGCCAGCGGGGGTCCGGGCCACTCCTACAATGAGCAGTTCTTC
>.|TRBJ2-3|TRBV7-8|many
CASSLAVRAPDTDTQYF
TGTGCCAGCAGCTTAGCGGTGCGGGCCCCAGACACAGATACGCAGTATTTT
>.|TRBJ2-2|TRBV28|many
CASSLRRGRGRTGELFF
TGTGCCAGCAGTTTACGTAGAGGACGTGGTAGGACCGGGGAGCTGTTTTTT
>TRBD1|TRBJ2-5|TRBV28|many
CASSFRTGVSETQYF
TGTGCCAGCAGTTTCCGGACAGGGGTGTCAGAGACCCAGTACTTC
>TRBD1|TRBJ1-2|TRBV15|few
CATRNQGADGYTF
TGTGCCACCCGAAACCAGGGGGCTGATGGCTACACCTTC
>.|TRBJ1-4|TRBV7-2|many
CASSRRAGWDEKLFF
TGTGCCAGCAGCCGTAGAGCAGGGTGGGATGAAAAACTGTTTTTT
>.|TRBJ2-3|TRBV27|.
CASRLGDTQYF
TGTGCCAGTCGTTTGGGAGATACGCAGTATTTT
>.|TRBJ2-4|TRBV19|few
CASSIRPEPAKNIQYF
TGTGCCAGTAGTATAAGGCCAGAACCAGCCAAAAACATTCAGTACTTC
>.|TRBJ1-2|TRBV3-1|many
CASSQDTGSQGYTF
TGTGCCAGCAGCCAAGATACAGGGTCGCAGGGCTACACCTTC
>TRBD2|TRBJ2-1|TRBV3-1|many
CASSLAVIAGSYNEQFF
TGTGCCAGCAGCTTAGCAGTAATAGCGGGGTCCTACAATGAGCAGTTCTTC
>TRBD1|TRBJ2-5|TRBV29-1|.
CSVGTDGVGAQYF
TGCAGCGTCGGGACAGATGGAGTCGGGGCCCAGTACTTC
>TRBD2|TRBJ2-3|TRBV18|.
CASSTNFYGGNTDTQYF
TGTGCCAGCTCAACCAACTTCTACGGGGGGAACACAGATACGCAGTATTTT
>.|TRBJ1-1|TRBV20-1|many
CSQSGGTRRTTEAFF
TGCAGTCAATCCGGTGGGACACGGCGGACCACTGAAGCTTTCTTT
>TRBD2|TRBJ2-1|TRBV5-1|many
CASSFSGGVGDEQFF
TGCGCCAGCAGCTTTAGCGGGGGGGTTGGCGATGAGCAGTTCTTC
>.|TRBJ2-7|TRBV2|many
CASSEMRVAEQYF
TGTGCCAGCAGTGAGATGAGGGTGGCCGAGCAGTACTTC
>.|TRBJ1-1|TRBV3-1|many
CASSQGLKDTEAFF
TGTGCCAGCAGCCAAGGGCTGAAGGACACTGAAGCTTTCTTT